This T cell receptor (beta chain) was captured in a study of cytomegalovirus exposure and HLA in healthy donors. This CDR3 is built from 15 residues. V shed 4 bases and J 8 bases; nucleotides not matched to a gene: 6. Germline values: CDR1 SGHDN, CDR2 FVKESK. PCR involved 60 Vbeta and 13 Jbeta primers. TCRdb's copy holds only in-frame clones and misses some; the assay was immunoSEQ multiplex PCR. This table has 85,000 to 130,000 clones, approximately 79% appearing once. A few counts support this clone. This chain uses TRBV14 with TRBJ1-4; 11 positions agree with TRBD1. Material for sequencing was PBMCs. The source is a man in his fifties or sixties in good health and CMV-seronegative. As DNA, the CDR3 is TGTGCCAGCAGCCTATGGACAGGGGGCAGGGAAAAACTGTTTTTT. Translating it yields CASSLWTGGREKLFF.